This T cell receptor (beta chain) is from a study of blood T cell repertoires in COVID-19 (dated by TCRdb to the early 2020s). For the wider study: Samples covering the acute and convalescent phases of COVID-19 were provided by collaborators in the United States, Italy and Spain. The sample metadata nearly always contained a de-identified subject ID, COVID-19 status, age in years and sex. Samples came from the ongoing ImmuneRACE study (first 160 participants) plus 1,254 subjects from 6 global collaborators. The material from the prospective study consisted of cDNA or gDNA derived from T cells, B-cell-depleted T cells, or PBMCs. Where HLA class I and class II types were available, the types were taken from metadata supplied by the sample provider, not from assay-based typing. The repertoires were made available in a free public database intended to serve as a resource for research on the immune response to SARS-CoV-2. Deeply sampled blood TCRbeta repertoires from subjects exposed to, actively infected with, or recovered from COVID-19 were included in the dataset.

The CDR3 spans 10 residues, from the cysteine through the phenylalanine. The CDR3 DNA has 30 bases and is translated from base 1. CDR1 and CDR2 are drawn from the germline V gene (reference sequence): GTSNPN, SVGIG. The V and J ends are trimmed by 3 bases and 12 bases, leaving 12 bases between them. One collaborating source in Seattle enrolled patients while the patients were actively infected and followed the patients over time throughout the course of disease. Each collaborating institution followed its own protocols to collect whole blood in K2EDTA tubes. For TCRbeta analysis, collaborators shipped samples in one of three forms: frozen whole blood, isolated PBMCs, or DNA extracted from either of those sample types. TCRbeta CDR3 regions were amplified from genomic DNA using the immunoSEQ Assay, a bias-controlled multiplex PCR. Per the source publication's procedure: Within the assay, amplification of reference gene primers was used to estimate how many nucleated cells each sample contained. To quantify the absolute abundance of each unique TCRbeta CDR3 rearrangement, sequence reads were collapsed and filtered. Productive Simpson clonality was computed per sample as the square root of Simpson's diversity index over productive rearrangements. Not all clones reach the TCRdb copy of this immuneACCESS table, which keeps in-frame sequences only. Checked studies attribute under half of the gap to unresolved V genes and leave the rest unexplained. Clone size and the V and J calls come from that table; the DNA yielded D and trimming. This sample comprises around 120,000 clones, 90% of them detected only once. The ten largest account for roughly 4% of the sample.

The full study reports these points: How much clinical and demographic metadata was included differed by source and by participant, and the metadata was provided uncurated.

With regard to this clone: What this receptor recognizes is not known. Base-call qualities are not available, and no considerably larger clone is one nucleotide away.

The sequencing sample was made of peripheral blood. The sequence joins TRBV30 to TRBJ2-7; TRBD1 is a weak D gene call, 5 bases matching. The sequence was obtained from a woman aged 55-69 years with COVID-19, enrolled during active disease. The bases read TGTGCCTGGAGGGCAGGGTCAACGTACTTC. This is translated as CAWRAGSTYF.